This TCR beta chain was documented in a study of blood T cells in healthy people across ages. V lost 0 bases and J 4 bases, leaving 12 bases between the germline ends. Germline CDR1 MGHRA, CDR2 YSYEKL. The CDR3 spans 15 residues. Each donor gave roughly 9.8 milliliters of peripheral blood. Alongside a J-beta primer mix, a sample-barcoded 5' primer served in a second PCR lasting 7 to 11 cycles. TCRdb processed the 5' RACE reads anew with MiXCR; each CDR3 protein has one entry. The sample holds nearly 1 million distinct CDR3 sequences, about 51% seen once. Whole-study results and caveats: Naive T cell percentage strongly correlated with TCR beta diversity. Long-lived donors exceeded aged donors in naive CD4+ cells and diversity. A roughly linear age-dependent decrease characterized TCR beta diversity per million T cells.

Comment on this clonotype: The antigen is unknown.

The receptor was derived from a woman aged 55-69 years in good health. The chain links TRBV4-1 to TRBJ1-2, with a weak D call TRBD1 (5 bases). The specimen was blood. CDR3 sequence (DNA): TGCGCCAGCAGCCAAGAAGATGGGACCCCCTATGGCTACACCTTC. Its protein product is CASSQEDGTPYGYTF.